This T cell receptor (beta chain) was captured in a study of blood T cell repertoires in COVID-19. Study background: Whether acute or convalescent, the COVID-19 samples came from the United States, Italy and Spain. The analysed material was cDNA or gDNA that came from T cells, B-cell-depleted T cells, or PBMCs.

Under the authors' procedure: Scientists estimated how many nucleated cells there were by amplifying reference gene primers. Clones were sequenced by immunoSEQ multiplex PCR, and TCRdb holds only the in-frame ones, with some missing. V and J calls and clone size come straight from that table; D and trimming were deduced from the DNA. The repertoire has about 61,000 clones, 85% of them found once; the top ten carry 5% to 6%. Source material: peripheral blood. This TCR was recovered from a man in his 70s with acute or convalescent COVID-19.

CDR3 DNA: TGTGCCAGCAGCAAAGAGGGCAAGACAGGGACTGTTTATGGCTACACCTTC. Amino acid sequence: CASSKEGKTGTVYGYTF. The chain recombines TRBV21-1 with TRBJ1-2; the table's D call, TRBD1, has no DNA check behind it. TRBV21-1 is designated a pseudogene. This CDR3 is built from 17 residues.